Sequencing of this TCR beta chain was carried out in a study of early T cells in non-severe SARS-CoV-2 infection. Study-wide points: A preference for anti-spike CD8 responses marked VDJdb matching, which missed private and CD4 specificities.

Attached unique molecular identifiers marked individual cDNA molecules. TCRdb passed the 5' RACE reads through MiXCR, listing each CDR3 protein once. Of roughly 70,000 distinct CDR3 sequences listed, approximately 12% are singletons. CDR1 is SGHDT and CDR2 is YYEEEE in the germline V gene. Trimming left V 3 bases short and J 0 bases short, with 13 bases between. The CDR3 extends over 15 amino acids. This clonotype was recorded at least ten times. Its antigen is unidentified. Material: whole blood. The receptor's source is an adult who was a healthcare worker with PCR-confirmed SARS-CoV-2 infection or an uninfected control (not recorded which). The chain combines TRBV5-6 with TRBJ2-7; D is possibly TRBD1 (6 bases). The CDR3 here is CASSSDSEGSYEQYF. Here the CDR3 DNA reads TGTGCCAGCAGCTCGGACAGTGAGGGCTCCTACGAGCAGTACTTC. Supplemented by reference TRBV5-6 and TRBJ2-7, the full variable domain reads DAGVTQSPTHLIKTRGQQVTLRCSPKSGHDTVSWYQQALGQGPQFIFQYYEEEERQRGNFPDRFSGHQFPNYSSELNVNALLLGDSALYLCASSSDSEGSYEQYFGPGTRLTVT.